Below are 13 T cell receptor beta chains sequenced from a single sample in a study of OX40 agonist ivuxolimab in advanced cancers. The protocol used for the library was the immunoSEQ multiplex PCR assay. TCRdb retrieved this table from immuneACCESS and kept in-frame rearrangements only. Not all clones are present; in checked studies, unresolved V genes account for under half, and no reason is known for the remainder. Across this sample there are more than 30,000 clones, with 70% to 90% seen only once. The ten largest clonotypes hold 25% of the sample. The sample was CD4+ or CD8+ T cells sorted from blood, taken in a trial of the OX40 agonist ivuxolimab. The receptors here all came from an adult with an advanced solid tumor such as melanoma, head and neck, liver or kidney cancer.

This chain uses TRBV7-2 with TRBJ2-5; the match to TRBD1 covers 8 bases. CDR1 is SGHTA and CDR2 is FQGNSA in the germline V gene. V dropped 5 bases and J dropped 7; count of bases not matched to a gene: 6. This CDR3 spans 13 amino acids. This chain's CDR3 is CASSLGQGRTQYF. The CDR3 DNA follows: TGTGCCAGCAGCCTTGGACAGGGCCGGACCCAGTACTTC.

V gene TRBV18 combines with J gene TRBJ1-1; D unclear. CDR3 length: 12 amino acids. Trimming pared 6 bases from V and 3 bases from J, leaving 8 bases between. CDR1 and CDR2 (germline): KGHSH, LQKENI. CDR3 loop: CASSLRDTEAFF. The DNA of the CDR3 is TGTGCCAGCTCCCTCAGAGACACTGAAGCTTTCTTT.

The rearrangement links TRBV5-3 to TRBJ2-3, with 8 bases identical to TRBD2. TRBV5-3 is reported as an ORF; its role is uncertain. There are 20 residues in the CDR3. The ends lost 0 bases at V and 1 base at J; junction bases unmatched: 16. The CDR3 sequence is CARSLAHVGRAGIGTDTQYF. CDR3 coding DNA: TGTGCCAGAAGCTTGGCCCATGTCGGGAGGGCCGGGATTGGCACAGATACGCAGTATTTT.

This chain connects TRBV7-9 to TRBJ2-1; maybe TRBD2 (6 bases). Germline values: CDR1 SEHNR, CDR2 FQNEAQ (reference sequence). Trimming removed 2 bases at V and 5 bases at J, with 13 bases between. The CDR3 contains 15 residues. The CDR3 DNA reads TGTGCCAGCAGCTTAAGGGGAGGAGGGGACAATGAGCAGTTCTTC. As protein: CASSLRGGGDNEQFF.

The chain uses TRBV18 and TRBJ2-2; maybe TRBD2 (5 bases). The CDR3 contains 13 residues. The germline V gene encodes CDR1 KGHSH and CDR2 LQKENI. V was clipped by 6 bases and J by 4 bases, with 9 bases between them. CDR3 in amino acids: CASSTKITGELFF. The CDR3 DNA follows: TGTGCCAGCTCGACTAAAATCACCGGGGAGCTGTTTTTT.

This chain connects TRBV18 to TRBJ2-7; TRBD1 matches 11 bases. CDR3 length: 15 amino acids. The J segment lost 0 bases and the V segment lost 4 bases, leaving 2 bases of the junction unmatched. Germline CDR1 and CDR2: KGHSH and LQKENI. In nucleotides, the CDR3 is TGTGCCAGCTCACTTGGGACAGGGGGCTCCTACGAGCAGTACTTC. It yields the protein CASSLGTGGSYEQYF.

The gene calls are TRBV6-6 and TRBJ2-2; D assignment may be TRBD1 or TRBD2 (5 bases each). Trimming shortened V by 2 bases and J by 7 bases, and 11 bases separated the two germline ends. The length of the CDR3 is 14 residues. CDR1 MNHNY and CDR2 SVGAGI come from the germline V gene (reference sequence). In nucleotides, the CDR3 is TGTGCCAGCAGTTACCTGGGGGTTATCGGGGAGCTGTTTTTT. Its translation: CASSYLGVIGELFF.

CDR3 loop: CASMGRQETQYF. The CDR3 nucleotides are TGTGCCAGCATGGGTAGGCAAGAGACCCAGTACTTC. V is TRBV27 and J is TRBJ2-5; D is ambiguous. V was clipped by 7 bases and J by 2 bases, with 8 bases between them. This CDR3 contains 12 residues. CDR1 MNHEY and CDR2 SMNVEV come from the germline V gene (reference sequence).

The chain joins TRBV6-1 to TRBJ2-7; possible D gene TRBD2, 6 bases. The ends were cut back, 6 bases at V and 4 bases at J, with 16 bases in the middle. The CDR3 consists of 14 residues. From germline, CDR1 is MNHNS and CDR2 SASEGT. The CDR3 nucleotides read TGTGCCAGCAGCCCCACCGCGGGGCGGTACGAGCAGTACTTC. Amino acid sequence: CASSPTAGRYEQYF.

The chain combines TRBV5-1 with TRBJ1-4; unclear D gene. The CDR3 runs to 14 residues. Looked up from germline, CDR1 is SGHRS and CDR2 is YFSETQ. V was shortened by 2 bases and J by 7 bases, with 12 bases between the two germline ends. The CDR3 bases are TGCGCCAGCAGCTTAAACCCGGGTATTGAAAAACTGTTTTTT. It is translated as CASSLNPGIEKLFF. The whole variable domain, filled in from reference TRBV5-1 and TRBJ1-4, reads KAGVTQTPRYLIKTRGQQVTLSCSPISGHRSVSWYQQTPGQGLQFLFEYFSETQRNKGNFPGRFSGRQFSNSRSEMNVSTLELGDSALYLCASSLNPGIEKLFFGSGTQLSVL.

The V and J genes are TRBV28 and TRBJ2-7, with 9 bases matching TRBD2. The V and J ends lost 3 bases and 5 bases, in that order; junction bases with no gene match: 8. This CDR3 is 15 amino acids long. Germline V gene lookup returns CDR1 MDHEN and CDR2 SYDVKM. The CDR3 DNA is TGTGCCAGCAGTTTCGCGGGAGGGCCAGGGGACGAGCAGTACTTC. This gives the protein CASSFAGGPGDEQYF.

As DNA, the CDR3 is TGTGCCAGTAGTAACGGATACGAGCAGTACTTC. It translates to CASSNGYEQYF. This chain uses TRBV19 with TRBJ2-5, with D hard to call. Near its end, the DNA agrees better with TRBJ2-7, so the J call may be wrong. This CDR3 has 11 amino acids. CDR1 is LNHDA, CDR2 SQIVND, per germline (reference sequence).

The chain uses TRBV28 and TRBJ1-1, with D tentatively TRBD1 (6 bases). Trimming cost V 6 bases and J 1 base, with 15 bases left between them. CDR1 and CDR2 (germline): MDHEN, SYDVKM. The CDR3 is 15 amino acids. The CDR3 DNA follows: TGTGCCAGCAGCCGCGGCGGGGGCGCGAACACTGAAGCTTTCTTT. Translated: CASSRGGGANTEAFF.